The 12 T cell receptor beta chains reported below all come from one sample, sequenced in a study of T cell repertoires in cytomegalovirus infection. One entry per CDR3 protein, called by TCRdb with MiXCR from the reads. The sample carries approximately 280,000 distinct CDR3 sequences, less than 25% recorded once. Their target antigens are unknown. This sample comprised cultured PBMCs, obtained from culture after CMV antigen stimulation. Source of these receptors: a human donor in good health (CMV status not recorded). Some clones in this sample may be carry-over from other donors' samples.

The rearrangement uses TRBV5-4 and TRBJ1-4; 7 bases are a match to TRBD1. With 0 bases clipped from V and 7 bases from J, the junction kept 6 bases outside the gene matches. Germline V lookup: CDR1 SGHNT, CDR2 YYREEE (reference sequence). CDR3 length equals 15 residues. The CDR3 is CASSLEGAVGEKLFF. In nucleotides, the CDR3 is TGTGCCAGCAGCTTGGAGGGGGCGGTTGGTGAAAAACTGTTTTTT.

This clonotype was detected a few times. This chain links TRBV19 with TRBJ2-7; no clear D. The CDR3 has 13 amino acids. CDR1 and CDR2 (germline): LNHDA, SQIVND (reference sequence). V lost 5 bases to trimming and J lost 3 bases, with 11 bases between them. Written as DNA, the CDR3 is TGTGCCAGTAGTGCAGCGATCTTCTACGAGCAGTACGTC. Translating it yields CASSAAIFYEQYV.

V and J are TRBV27 and TRBJ1-2; 9 bases align to TRBD1. Germline CDR1 is MNHEY and CDR2 is SMNVEV (reference sequence). The V and J ends lost 8 bases and 5 bases, in that order; junction bases with no gene match: 6. This CDR3 has 13 amino acids. CDR3 DNA sequence: TGTGCCAGCGGCCGGGGACAGGGTTATGGCTACACCTTC. Translating it yields CASGRGQGYGYTF.

The chain carries TRBV20-1 and TRBJ2-5; 8 bases agree with TRBD2. Germline loops: CDR1 DFQATT, CDR2 SNEGSKA (reference sequence). The CDR3 loop spans 16 amino acids. Trimming removed 1 base from V and 2 bases from J; junction bases left unmatched: 9. CDR3 DNA: TGCAGTGCTAGAGCGGGGGGGCCACACATTCAAGAGACCCAGTACTTC. It yields the protein CSARAGGPHIQETQYF.

The chain has TRBV19 and TRBJ2-2; tentative D call: TRBD2 (6 bases). The CDR3 runs to 13 residues. The V end was cut by 8 bases, the J end by 6 bases, with 13 bases between. Germline V gene sequence: CDR1 LNHDA, CDR2 SQIVND (reference sequence). The CDR3 region has the DNA TGTGCCAGTGGAGGGTTTGGGGCCGGGGAGCTGTTTTTT. The encoded protein is CASGGFGAGELFF.

V is TRBV7-2 and J is TRBJ2-3, with 9 bases that match TRBD2. In germline, CDR1 is SGHTA, CDR2 FQGNSA. With V trimmed by 1 base and J by 5 bases, 13 bases remained unmatched. The CDR3 extends over 18 amino acids. The CDR3 reads CASSLEAWAGGRLDTQYF. In nucleotides, the CDR3 is TGTGCCAGCAGCTTAGAAGCCTGGGCGGGAGGGCGATTAGATACGCAGTATTTT.

The chain joins TRBV7-2 to TRBJ2-5; tentative D call: TRBD2 (6 bases). V lost 9 bases and J lost 2, with 22 bases in between. The CDR3 totals 16 residues. CDR1 is SGHTA and CDR2 is FQGNSA in the germline V gene. The CDR3 reads CASSVGPGAGQETQYF. CDR3 in DNA: TGTGCCAGTAGCGTCGGACCGGGTGCGGGGCAAGAGACCCAGTACTTC.

This clonotype was observed many times. This chain links TRBV7-2 with TRBJ2-3; D unclear. Germline CDR1 SGHTA, CDR2 FQGNSA. The CDR3 loop spans 12 amino acids. V lost 5 bases and J lost 3, with 6 bases in between. The CDR3 region has the DNA TGTGCCAGCAGCGCAGCAACAGATACGCAGTATTTT. Translated: CASSAATDTQYF.

The chain has TRBV5-1 and TRBJ2-1, with D unresolved. CDR3 length: 14 residues. V lost 0 bases, J lost 0 bases, and 4 bases lay in between. Germline V gene sequence: CDR1 SGHRS, CDR2 YFSETQ. CDR3 coding DNA: TGCGCCAGCAGCTTGGACCCCTCCTACAATGAGCAGTTCTTC. Translated: CASSLDPSYNEQFF.

This clonotype showed up many times. The J gene is TRBJ1-2, the V gene TRBV28; 9 bases are a match to TRBD1. Trimming took 6 bases from V and 0 from J; bases not matched to a gene: 11. The CDR3 totals 17 residues. CDR1 is MDHEN and CDR2 is SYDVKM in the germline V gene. The CDR3 DNA reads as TGTGCCAGCAGAGGGTGGGACAGGGCGACCACTAACTATGGCTACACCTTC. Protein product: CASRGWDRATTNYGYTF.

The table lists this clonotype with many counts. The chain employs TRBV27 and TRBJ1-2; a weak D match, TRBD1 (6 bases). The CDR3 runs to 14 residues. V lost 8 bases and J 8 bases, leaving 21 bases between the germline ends. Germline-derived CDR1 and CDR2 are MNHEY and SMNVEV (reference sequence). The CDR3 reads CASGTQGLGGGYTF. CDR3 nucleotide sequence: TGTGCCAGCGGGACACAGGGTCTCGGGGGCGGCTACACCTTC.

This clonotype was counted a few times. The rearrangement joins TRBV12-5 to TRBJ2-3, with D unresolved. Germline V CDR1 and CDR2: LGHNT, FRNRAP. The CDR3 has 14 residues. With 7 bases removed from V and 2 bases from J, the gap between germline ends came to 13 bases. CDR3 in amino acids: CASDSSSSTDTQYF. The CDR3 DNA sequence: TGTGCTAGTGACTCATCCTCTTCCACAGATACGCAGTATTTT.